This TCR beta chain was documented in a study of CD8+ T cells in alopecia areata. Study-wide context: Treatment comprised oral tofacitinib, 5 to 10 mg twice daily, in treated patients. Study-wide results and caveats: Tofacitinib significantly decreased scalp clonality and expanded CD8+ clones among top 100.

The CDR3 has 11 residues. CDR1 GTSNPN and CDR2 SVGIG come from the germline V gene (reference sequence). Trimming stripped 4 bases from V and 10 bases from J, with 13 bases between. Specified treatment: oral pan-JAK inhibitor, 5-10 mg twice daily. Reverse transcription of extracted RNA yielded cDNA, which provided the sequencing template. Libraries were prepared by immunoSEQ multiplex PCR; TCRdb keeps only in-frame clonotypes and omits some of them. The sample yields 120,000 or so clones, around 63% seen once. Concerning this clone itself: Antigen specificity is unknown.

The sequencing used CD4+ T cells sorted from blood, collected at week 4, from a patient treated with tofacitinib. The clonotype was recovered from a human donor with alopecia areata. The V call is TRBV30, the J call TRBJ1-1, with D perhaps matching TRBD1 (5 bases). The CDR3 is CAWTVWDGAFF. In nucleotides, the CDR3 is TGTGCCTGGACCGTTTGGGACGGAGCTTTCTTT.